This T cell receptor beta chain was captured in a study of shared clonotypes between healthy human individuals. On the study more broadly: Per donor, three plates held CD4 naive cells, three held CD4 memory, two held CD8 naive and one held CD8 memory.

Naive CD45RA+ and memory CD45RA-negative subsets were split from CD4+ cells. Germline CDR1 reads MNHEY; CDR2 reads SVGAGI. V was pared by 6 bases and J by 0 bases, with 5 bases between. CDR3 length: 12 amino acids. The table came from immunoSEQ multiplex PCR; TCRdb's copy has only in-frame clones and leaves some out. The sample has some 1 million clones; about 75% are singletons. Sequencing was performed on memory CD4+ T cells sorted from blood. Indicated subset: CD45RA-negative fraction. This TCR was sampled from a man younger than 30 in good health. This rearrangement joins TRBV6-5 to TRBJ1-1; D remains ambiguous. CDR3 region: CASRQLNTEAFF. The CDR3 DNA reads TGTGCCAGCAGACAACTGAACACTGAAGCTTTCTTT.